The clone carrying this T cell receptor beta chain was recorded once. Its antigen is undetermined. This sample is part of a study of beta chain features in type 1 diabetes. Expressed TCRB transcripts were sequenced because the isolated RNA had all been reverse transcribed beforehand. TCRdb's table, derived via immunoSEQ multiplex PCR, lists solely in-frame clones and lacks some. The repertoire has 200,000 to 250,000 clones, 25% to 35% of them found once; the top ten carry 3% to 4%. Study-level findings and limits: Compared with healthy donors, patients appeared to share more similar naive, central memory and regulatory TCRB repertoires.

This CDR3 comprises 15 residues. The ends lost 5 bases at V and 0 bases at J; junction bases unmatched: 6. CDR1 is SNHLY, CDR2 FYNNEI, per germline. Specimen: central memory CD4+ T cells from blood. This TCR was recovered from a man aged 30-40 years in good health. The chain combines TRBV2 with TRBJ2-5; the match to TRBD1 covers 7 bases. The CDR3, as DNA: TGTGCCAGCAGTAGACAGGGAGCCTACCAAGAGACCCAGTACTTC. Protein: CASSRQGAYQETQYF. Full variable domain (rest looked up from reference TRBV2 and TRBJ2-5): EPEVTQTPSHQVTQMGQEVILRCVPISNHLYFYWYRQILGQKVEFLVSFYNNEISEKSEIFDDQFSVERPDGSNFTLKIRSTKLEDSAMYFCASSRQGAYQETQYFGPGTRLLVL.